The T cell receptor beta chain described here comes from a study of T-cell reconstitution after alpha-beta-depleted transplantation in children. The sample holds many counts of this clonotype. Unique molecular identifiers were incorporated when the TCRbeta library was constructed. TCRdb reprocessed the PCR reads via MiXCR and lists one record per CDR3 protein. This sample carries around 200,000 distinct CDR3 sequences, approximately 6.6% of them seen once, and the ten largest clones take about 3%. From germline, CDR1 is DFQATT and CDR2 SNEGSKA (reference sequence). Between the trimmed V and J ends, which lost 0 bases and 7 bases, there was a span of 10 bases. CDR3 length: 13 amino acids.

This TCR came from a human donor who donated a stem cell graft to a child with Wiskott-Aldrich syndrome. The V gene is TRBV20-1, the J gene TRBJ2-1, with D maybe TRBD2 (5 bases). Source: PBMCs from the stem cell graft donor, taken from the stem cell graft. This CDR3 reads CSARDLAMNEQFF. As DNA, the CDR3 is TGCAGTGCTAGAGATCTAGCAATGAATGAGCAGTTCTTC.